The 2 T cell receptor beta chains below come from one sample, sequenced in a study of shared clonotypes between healthy human individuals. TCRdb's table, derived via immunoSEQ multiplex PCR, lists solely in-frame clones and lacks some. The table records some 1,600,000 clones, approximately 98% of them present only once. Sequenced input: naive CD4+ T cells sorted from blood. Subset of the sample: CD45RA+ positively selected. Receptor source: a man between 25 and 39 years old in good health.

This chain uses TRBV7-3 with TRBJ2-2; 7 positions agree with TRBD2. V gave up 5 bases and J gave up 0 bases; unmatched junction bases: 6. CDR1 and CDR2 from the germline V gene are SGHTA and FQGTGA. The length of the CDR3 is 16 residues. CDR3: CASSGSGAPNTGELFF. The CDR3 DNA sequence: TGTGCCAGCAGCGGGAGCGGGGCTCCGAACACCGGGGAGCTGTTTTTT.

The genes are TRBV7-2 and TRBJ1-1; no clear D. Between the trimmed V and J ends, which lost 5 bases and 7 bases, there was a span of 14 bases. This CDR3 comprises 13 residues. Germline V lookup: CDR1 SGHTA, CDR2 FQGNSA. For the CDR3, the DNA is TGTGCCAGCAGCCTTTCCGGACGGCTTGAAGCTTTCTTT. It is translated as CASSLSGRLEAFF.